This TCR beta chain originates from a study of T-cell reconstitution after alpha-beta-depleted transplantation in children. Findings and caveats of the study: Some patients' high day-60 TCRbeta diversity was attributed to recipient cells surviving conditioning. After transplant, at about two months, alpha-beta T cells were reportedly derived from several hundred expanded graft clones. When one year had passed after transplant, most T-cell counts and diversity came from newly produced T cells.

The CDR3 runs 17 residues. Losses at the gene ends were 4 bases for V and 3 bases for J; bases not matched to a gene: 12. The germline CDR1 and CDR2 sequences are LGHNA and YNFKEQ. TCRbeta library preparation incorporated unique molecular identifiers. TCRdb independently ran MiXCR on the PCR reads; one entry per CDR3 protein. The sample yields 90,000 to 150,000 distinct CDR3 sequences, 23% seen once. About this clonotype itself: The antigen is not known.

This TCR was sampled from a male patient aged 2-10 years who had a stem cell transplant for chronic granulomatous disease, so the T cells may come from the graft donor. The V and J genes are TRBV4-2 and TRBJ2-1, with 7 bases that match TRBD2. Sequenced here: PBMCs, mostly from graft donor cells, sampled 180 days after TCRalphabeta/CD19-depleted stem cell transplant. CDR3 amino acids: CASSLPASGYYYNEQFF. CDR3 nucleotide sequence: TGTGCCAGCAGCCTTCCTGCTAGCGGATACTACTACAATGAGCAGTTCTTC.